The clone carrying this T cell receptor (beta chain) was picked up a small number of times. Antigen: not known. RNA transcripts gave rise to amplified TCR beta CDR3 regions. HTBI primers were employed in a first-round RT-PCR of the TCR CDR3. One entry per CDR3 protein results from TCRdb running MiXCR on the multiplex PCR reads. The sample includes around 300,000 distinct CDR3 sequences, 12% to 15% of them seen just once. The germline CDR1 and CDR2 sequences are LNHDA and SQIVND (reference sequence). J lost 4 bases, V lost 2 bases, and 7 bases had no gene match. The CDR3 extends over 16 amino acids. This entry is derived from a study of T cells in Graves' hyperthyroidism and ophthalmopathy. Study results and limitations: Blood samples included most of the expanded thyroid clonotypes exceeding 0.001. Ophthalmopathy onset followed model prediction by a median about seven months.

Patients were excluded for uncontrolled infection, other autoimmune disease, pregnancy or lactation. Cells are PBMCs isolated from more than 8.5 ml of fresh blood. The chain joins TRBV19 to TRBJ1-2; TRBD1 aligns across 10 bases. This TCR was sampled from a woman in her thirties or forties with Graves' hyperthyroidism. The sequencing sample was made of blood. CDR3 loop: CASSIPRQGALYGYTF. CDR3 in DNA: TGTGCCAGTAGTATACCAAGACAGGGGGCCCTCTATGGCTACACCTTC.